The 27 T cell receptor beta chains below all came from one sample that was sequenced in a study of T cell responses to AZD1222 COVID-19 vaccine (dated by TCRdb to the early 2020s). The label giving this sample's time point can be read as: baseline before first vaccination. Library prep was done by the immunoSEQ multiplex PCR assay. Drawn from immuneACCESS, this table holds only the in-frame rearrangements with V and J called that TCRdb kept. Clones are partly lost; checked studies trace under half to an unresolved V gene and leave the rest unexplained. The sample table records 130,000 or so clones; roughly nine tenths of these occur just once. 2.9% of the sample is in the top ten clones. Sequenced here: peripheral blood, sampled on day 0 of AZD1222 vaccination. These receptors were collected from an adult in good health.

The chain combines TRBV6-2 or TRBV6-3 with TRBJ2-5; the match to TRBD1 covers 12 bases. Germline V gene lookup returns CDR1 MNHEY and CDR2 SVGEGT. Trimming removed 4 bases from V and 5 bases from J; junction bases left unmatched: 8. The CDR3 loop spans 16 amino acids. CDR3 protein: CASSSYGTGGRETQYF. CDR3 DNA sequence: TGTGCCAGCAGTTCGTACGGGACAGGGGGCCGTGAGACCCAGTACTTC.

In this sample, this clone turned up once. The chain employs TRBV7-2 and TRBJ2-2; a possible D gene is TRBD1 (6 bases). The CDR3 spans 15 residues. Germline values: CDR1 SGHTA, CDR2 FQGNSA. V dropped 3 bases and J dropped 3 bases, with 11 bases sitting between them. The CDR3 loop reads CASSFRGVDTGELFF. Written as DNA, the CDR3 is TGTGCCAGCAGCTTCAGGGGTGTCGACACCGGGGAGCTGTTTTTT.

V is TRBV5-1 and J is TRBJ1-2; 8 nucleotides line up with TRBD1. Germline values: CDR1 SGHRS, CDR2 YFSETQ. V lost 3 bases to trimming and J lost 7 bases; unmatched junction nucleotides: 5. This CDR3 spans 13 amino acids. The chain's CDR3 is CASSYGQGGGYTF. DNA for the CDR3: TGCGCCAGCAGCTACGGACAGGGAGGTGGCTACACCTTC.

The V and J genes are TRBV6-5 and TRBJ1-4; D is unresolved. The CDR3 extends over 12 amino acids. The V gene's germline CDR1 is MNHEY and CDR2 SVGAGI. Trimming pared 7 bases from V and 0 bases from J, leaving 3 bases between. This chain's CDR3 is CASKTTNEKLFF. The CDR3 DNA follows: TGTGCCAGCAAGACAACTAATGAAAAACTGTTTTTT.

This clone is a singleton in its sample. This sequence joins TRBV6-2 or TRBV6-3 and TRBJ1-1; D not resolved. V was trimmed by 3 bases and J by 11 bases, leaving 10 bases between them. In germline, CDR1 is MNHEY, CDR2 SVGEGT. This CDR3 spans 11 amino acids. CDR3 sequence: CASSYGITAFF. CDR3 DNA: TGTGCCAGCAGTTATGGGATTACGGCTTTCTTT.

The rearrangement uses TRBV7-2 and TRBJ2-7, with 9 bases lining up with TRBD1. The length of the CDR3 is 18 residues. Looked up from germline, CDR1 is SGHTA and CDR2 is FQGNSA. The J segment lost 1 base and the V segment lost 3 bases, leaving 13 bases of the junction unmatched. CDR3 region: CASSLMGQGTGLSYEQYF. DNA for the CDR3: TGTGCCAGCAGCTTGATGGGACAGGGTACAGGATTATCCTACGAGCAGTACTTC.

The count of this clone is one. CDR3 coding DNA: TGTGCCAGCAGTTACTACCGGGACGTCCAAGAGACCCAGTACTTC. Its translation: CASSYYRDVQETQYF. The rearrangement joins TRBV6-5 to TRBJ2-5, with D tentatively TRBD1 or TRBD2 (5 bases each). Trimming cost V 1 base and J 1 base, with 10 bases left between them. CDR3 length: 15 residues. Germline V gene lookup returns CDR1 MNHEY and CDR2 SVGAGI.

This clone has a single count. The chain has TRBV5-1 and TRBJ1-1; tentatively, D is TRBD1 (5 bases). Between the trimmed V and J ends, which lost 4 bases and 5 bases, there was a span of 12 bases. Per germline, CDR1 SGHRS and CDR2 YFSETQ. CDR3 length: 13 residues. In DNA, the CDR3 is TGCGCCAGCAGCCAGACAGTGAGGACTGAAGCTTTCTTT. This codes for CASSQTVRTEAFF.

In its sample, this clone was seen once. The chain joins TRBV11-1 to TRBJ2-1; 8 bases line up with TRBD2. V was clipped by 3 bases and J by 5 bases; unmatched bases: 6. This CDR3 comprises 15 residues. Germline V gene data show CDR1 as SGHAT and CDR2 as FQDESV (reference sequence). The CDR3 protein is CASSFRTSRNNEQFF. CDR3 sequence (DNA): TGTGCCAGCAGCTTCCGGACTAGCAGAAACAATGAGCAGTTCTTC. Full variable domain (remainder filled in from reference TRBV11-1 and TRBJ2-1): EAEVAQSPRYKITEKSQAVAFWCDPISGHATLYWYRQILGQGPELLVQFQDESVVDDSQLPKDRFSAERLKGVDSTLKIQPAELGDSAMYLCASSFRTSRNNEQFFGPGTRLTVL.

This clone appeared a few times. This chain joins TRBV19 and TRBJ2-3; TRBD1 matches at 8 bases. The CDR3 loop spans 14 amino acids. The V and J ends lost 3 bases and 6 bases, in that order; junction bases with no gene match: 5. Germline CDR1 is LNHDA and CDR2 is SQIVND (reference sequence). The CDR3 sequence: CASSIGTGLDTQYF. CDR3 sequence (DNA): TGTGCCAGTAGTATTGGGACAGGACTGGATACGCAGTATTTT.

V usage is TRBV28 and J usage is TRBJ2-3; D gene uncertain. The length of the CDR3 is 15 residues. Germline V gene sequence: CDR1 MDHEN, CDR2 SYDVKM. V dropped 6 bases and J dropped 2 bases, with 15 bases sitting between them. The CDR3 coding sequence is TGTGCCAGCAGGGCAGCCCGGCGGTCCACAGATACGCAGTATTTT. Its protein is CASRAARRSTDTQYF.

CDR3 coding DNA: TGTGCCAGCAGACTAGGCGGGACCCCGTCGGAAAAACTGTTTTTT. This translates into CASRLGGTPSEKLFF. The rearrangement links TRBV3-1 (or the pseudogene TRBV3-2) to TRBJ1-4; D possibly corresponds to TRBD1 (5 bases). The V gene's germline CDR1 is LGHDT and CDR2 YNNKEL (reference sequence). CDR3 size: 15 residues. The germline V and J ends were trimmed by 6 bases and 8 bases, with 19 bases remaining between them.

The CDR3 loop reads CASSRSDFYEQYF. The CDR3 nucleotides are TGTGCCAGCAGTCGATCGGACTTTTACGAGCAGTACTTC. The gene calls are TRBV6-2 or TRBV6-3 and TRBJ2-7; D perhaps matches TRBD2 (5 bases). Trimming removed 5 bases at V and 4 bases at J, with 12 bases between. Germline CDR1 is MNHEY and CDR2 is SVGEGT. The length of the CDR3 is 13 residues.

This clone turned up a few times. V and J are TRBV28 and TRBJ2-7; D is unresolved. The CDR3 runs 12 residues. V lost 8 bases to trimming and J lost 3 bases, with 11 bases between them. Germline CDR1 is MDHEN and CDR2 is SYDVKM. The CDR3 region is CASGIQIYEQYF. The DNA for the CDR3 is TGTGCCAGCGGTATACAGATCTACGAGCAGTACTTC.

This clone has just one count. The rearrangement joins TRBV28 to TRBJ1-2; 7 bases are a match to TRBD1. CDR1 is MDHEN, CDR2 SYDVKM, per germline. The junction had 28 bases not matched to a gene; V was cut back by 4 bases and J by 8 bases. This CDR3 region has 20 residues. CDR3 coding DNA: TGTGCCAGCAGTTCCCAGGGCGGAGGGGCGGACAGGCCCCATTTTCGAGGCTACACCTTC. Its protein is CASSSQGGGADRPHFRGYTF.

The CDR3 nucleotides are TGTGCCAGCAGCTTAGGGTCAGGGCCCAGCGACGAGCAGTACTTC. This sequence encodes CASSLGSGPSDEQYF. The chain is built from TRBV11-2 and TRBJ2-7; TRBD1 might be the D (5 bases). With 1 base removed from V and 5 bases from J, the gap between germline ends came to 15 bases. CDR3 length equals 15 residues. Germline V lookup: CDR1 SGHAT, CDR2 FQNNGV. The variable domain in full, with the rest retrieved from reference TRBV11-2 and TRBJ2-7, is EAGVAQSPRYKIIEKRQSVAFWCNPISGHATLYWYQQILGQGPKLLIQFQNNGVVDDSQLPKDRFSAERLKGVDSTLKIQPAKLEDSAVYLCASSLGSGPSDEQYFGPGTRLTVT.

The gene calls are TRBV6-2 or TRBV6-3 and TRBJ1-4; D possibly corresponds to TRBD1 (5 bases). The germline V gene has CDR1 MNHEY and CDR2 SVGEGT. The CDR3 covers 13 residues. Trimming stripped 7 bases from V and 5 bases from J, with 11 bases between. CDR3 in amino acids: CASTPGGNEKLFF. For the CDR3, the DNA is TGTGCCAGCACCCCGGGGGGAAATGAAAAACTGTTTTTT.

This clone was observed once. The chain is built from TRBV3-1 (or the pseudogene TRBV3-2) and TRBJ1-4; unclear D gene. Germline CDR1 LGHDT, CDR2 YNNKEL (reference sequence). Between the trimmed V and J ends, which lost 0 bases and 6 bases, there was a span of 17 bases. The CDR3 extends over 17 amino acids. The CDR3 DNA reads TGTGCCAGCAGCCAAGATTTGCACAGCCCCCCCTATGAAAAACTGTTTTTT. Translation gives CASSQDLHSPPYEKLFF.

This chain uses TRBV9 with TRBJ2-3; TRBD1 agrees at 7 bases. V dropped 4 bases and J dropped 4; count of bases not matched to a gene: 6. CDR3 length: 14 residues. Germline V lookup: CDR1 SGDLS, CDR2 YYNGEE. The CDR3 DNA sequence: TGTGCCAGCAGCTTACAGGGGAAGCCAGATACGCAGTATTTT. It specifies CASSLQGKPDTQYF.

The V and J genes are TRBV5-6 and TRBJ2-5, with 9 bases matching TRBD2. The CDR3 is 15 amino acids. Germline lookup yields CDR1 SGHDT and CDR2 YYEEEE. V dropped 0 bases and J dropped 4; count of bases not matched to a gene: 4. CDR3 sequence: CASSLDTSGPETQYF. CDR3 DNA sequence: TGTGCCAGCAGCTTGGACACTAGCGGGCCAGAGACCCAGTACTTC. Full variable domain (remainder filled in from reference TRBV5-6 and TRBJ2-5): DAGVTQSPTHLIKTRGQQVTLRCSPKSGHDTVSWYQQALGQGPQFIFQYYEEEERQRGNFPDRFSGHQFPNYSSELNVNALLLGDSALYLCASSLDTSGPETQYFGPGTRLLVL.

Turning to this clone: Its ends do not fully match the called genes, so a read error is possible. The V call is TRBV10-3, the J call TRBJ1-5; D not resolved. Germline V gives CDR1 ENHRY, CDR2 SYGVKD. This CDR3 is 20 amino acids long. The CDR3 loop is CAISESTSVKLTIPRRFVDF. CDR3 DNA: TGTGCCATCAGTGAGTCGACGAGTGTGAAATTGACAATCCCGAGAAGGTTTGTGGATTTT.

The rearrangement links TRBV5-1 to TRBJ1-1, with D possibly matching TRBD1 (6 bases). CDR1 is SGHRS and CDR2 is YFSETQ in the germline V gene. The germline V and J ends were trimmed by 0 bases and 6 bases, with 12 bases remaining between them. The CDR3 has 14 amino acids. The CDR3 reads CASSLVAGVPEAFF. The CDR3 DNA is TGCGCCAGCAGCTTGGTCGCAGGGGTACCTGAAGCTTTCTTT.

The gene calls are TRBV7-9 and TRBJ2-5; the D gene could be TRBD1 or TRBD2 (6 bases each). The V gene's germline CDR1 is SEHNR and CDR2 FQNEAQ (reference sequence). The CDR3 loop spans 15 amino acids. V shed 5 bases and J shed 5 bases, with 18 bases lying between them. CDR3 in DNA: TGTGCCAGCAGCACAGGCACGGGGGCGTGGGAGACCCAGTACTTC. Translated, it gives CASSTGTGAWETQYF.

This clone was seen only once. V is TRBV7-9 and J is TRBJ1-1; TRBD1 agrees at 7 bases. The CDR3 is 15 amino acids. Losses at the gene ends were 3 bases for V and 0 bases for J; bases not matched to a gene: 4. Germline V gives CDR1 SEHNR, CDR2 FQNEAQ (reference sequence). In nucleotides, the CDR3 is TGTGCCAGCAGCTTCGGGACAGTGATGAACACTGAAGCTTTCTTT. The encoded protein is CASSFGTVMNTEAFF. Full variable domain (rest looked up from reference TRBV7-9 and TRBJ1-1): DTGVSQNPRHKITKRGQNVTFRCDPISEHNRLYWYRQTLGQGPEFLTYFQNEAQLEKSRLLSDRFSAERPKGSFSTLEIQRTEQGDSAMYLCASSFGTVMNTEAFFGQGTRLTVV.

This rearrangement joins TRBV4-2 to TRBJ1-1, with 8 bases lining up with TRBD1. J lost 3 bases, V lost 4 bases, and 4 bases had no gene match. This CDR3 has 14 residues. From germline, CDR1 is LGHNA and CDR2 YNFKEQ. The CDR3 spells CASSPRGHYTEAFF. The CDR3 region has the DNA TGTGCCAGCAGCCCCAGGGGGCATTACACTGAAGCTTTCTTT.

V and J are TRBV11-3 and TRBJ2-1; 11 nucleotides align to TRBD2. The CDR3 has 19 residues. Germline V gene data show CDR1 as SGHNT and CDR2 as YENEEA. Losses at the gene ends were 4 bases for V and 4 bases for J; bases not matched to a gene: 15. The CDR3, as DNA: TGTGCCAGCAGCTGGGGGACTAGCGGTCCCTGGGTTCGATACAATGAGCAGTTCTTC. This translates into CASSWGTSGPWVRYNEQFF.

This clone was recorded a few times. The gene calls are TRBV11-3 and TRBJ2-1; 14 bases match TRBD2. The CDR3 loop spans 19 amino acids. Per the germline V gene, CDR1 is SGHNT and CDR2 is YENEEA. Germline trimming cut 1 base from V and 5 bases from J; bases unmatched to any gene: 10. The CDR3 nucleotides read TGTGCCAGCAGCTTAGGCCGGACTAGCGGGGGGTTAGAAAACAATGAGCAGTTCTTC. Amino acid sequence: CASSLGRTSGGLENNEQFF.